This T cell receptor beta chain derives from a study of radiation and T cells in renal cell carcinoma. Study overall: Nephrectomy followed 15 Gy stereotactic body radiation by 4 weeks.

Profiled with immunoSEQ multiplex PCR; TCRdb holds only in-frame clones, not every one. This table holds tens of thousands of clones, over 75% found once. Study-wide points: Top tumor clonotypes rose in blood 2 weeks post-radiation, then contracted. No pretreatment tumor biopsies were available for baseline clonotypes.

Time point given: baseline pretreatment blood. Described treatment: 15 Gy SBRT to primary tumor, nephrectomy 4 weeks later. The tumor was a clear cell renal cell carcinoma. Remarks on this clone: The antigen remains undetermined.

Trimming stripped 0 bases from V and 0 bases from J, with 6 bases between. CDR3 size: 14 residues. Looked up from germline, CDR1 is SGHRS and CDR2 is YFSETQ. The sequence was collected from a man aged 55-75 years with renal cell carcinoma. The input for sequencing was blood, taken from a patient whose treatment included radiotherapy and nephrectomy. This chain connects TRBV5-1 to TRBJ2-5; maybe TRBD2 (5 bases). CDR3 region: CASSLGLNQETQYF. The CDR3 DNA reads as TGCGCCAGCAGCTTGGGACTAAACCAAGAGACCCAGTACTTC. Drawing the rest from reference TRBV5-1 and TRBJ2-5, the complete variable domain is KAGVTQTPRYLIKTRGQQVTLSCSPISGHRSVSWYQQTPGQGLQFLFEYFSETQRNKGNFPGRFSGRQFSNSRSEMNVSTLELGDSALYLCASSLGLNQETQYFGPGTRLLVL.